This TCR beta chain originates from a study of blood T cell repertoires in COVID-19 (TCRdb year 2020). With regard to the full study: Samples from collaborators originated in the United States, Italy and Spain and spanned both the acute and convalescent phases of COVID-19. The samples were drawn from two sources: the first 160 participants of the ongoing ImmuneRACE study, and fewer than 1,500 subjects contributed by 6 global collaborators. Nearly every sample came with metadata listing a de-identified subject ID, COVID-19 status, age in years and sex. Where HLA class I and class II types were available, the types were taken from metadata supplied by the sample provider, not from assay-based typing. The dataset comprised deeply sampled blood TCRbeta repertoires from subjects exposed to, actively infected with, or recovered from COVID-19. The repertoires were released in a freely available public database meant as a resource for research on the immune response to SARS-CoV-2. The prospective study material was composed of cDNA or gDNA derived from T cells, B-cell-depleted T cells, or PBMCs. Overall study outcomes, separate from this receptor: How much clinical and demographic metadata was included differed by source and by participant, and the metadata was provided uncurated.

This clone has only a few counts. What this receptor recognizes is not known. No much larger clonotype is one base removed from it; base qualities were not supplied. The immunoSEQ Assay, a bias-controlled multiplex PCR, was used to amplify TCRbeta CDR3 regions from genomic DNA. The original pipeline was this. The number of nucleated cells in each sample was estimated by amplification of reference gene primers within the assay. To quantify the absolute abundance of each unique TCRbeta CDR3 rearrangement, sequence reads were collapsed and filtered. For each sample, productive Simpson clonality was calculated as the square root of Simpson's diversity index across productive rearrangements. TCRdb provides this immuneACCESS table in a form limited to in-frame rearrangements. Some clones are lacking; in checked studies, under half of them reflect an unresolved V gene, and why the rest are absent is not known. Clone size and the V and J calls come from that table; the DNA yielded D and trimming. This sample lists a few hundred thousand clones; about 83% were detected once. The leading ten clones occupy over 6% of the sample.

From the cysteine through the phenylalanine, the CDR3 covers 13 amino acids. Kept here is only the CDR3 DNA, which spans 39 bases and is read in frame from base 1. Looking up the germline V gene (reference sequence) yields CDR1 GTSNPN and CDR2 SVGIG. Between the V and J ends, shortened by 3 bases and 4 bases respectively, the junction contains 12 bases. In the prospective study, participants were about 18 to 100 years old, resided in approximately 25 geographic areas of the United States, and were enrolled through a virtual design. Cohort assignment in the prospective study relied on participant-reported clinical history from a screening survey and a study questionnaire. ImmuneRACE Cohort 3 recovered participants were defined by two consecutive negative NP/OP PCR tests, healthcare professional clearance, or symptom resolution. Each participant in the prospective study had whole blood, serum and a nasopharyngeal or oropharyngeal swab collected by mobile phlebotomists. Prospective study participants could optionally give additional blood draws and questionnaires over a roughly two-month period. Prospective study blood samples were shipped either frozen or at room temperature before DNA extraction.

This TCR came from a woman aged 40 to 55 who had recovered from COVID-19. Recombination joined TRBV30 with TRBJ1-1, with the D gene uncertain. The source material was PBMCs or T cells enriched from blood (not recorded which). The nucleotide sequence reads as follows: TGTGCCTGGAGCCGGGGTTCGGGCACTGAAGCTTTCTTT. Its translation is CAWSRGSGTEAFF.